The rows below give T cell receptor beta chains drawn from one sample of a study of shared clonotypes between healthy human individuals. Assay used: immunoSEQ multiplex PCR; TCRdb lists only in-frame clones, some missing. The sample lists some 490,000 clones, approximately 78% occurring once. Material for sequencing was PBMCs. These receptors all stem from a woman aged 40-49 years in good health. Some clones in this sample may be carry-over from other donors' samples. Each CDR3 is given with its conserved first and last residue. Each record gives: D gene, clone size, J gene, V gene, CDR3 DNA, CDR3 protein. The D gene is left open where the match is weak. Expanded clones are given a class, and other clones once, few, many or no size at all.

d_call: -
clone_size: -
j_call: TRBJ1-5
v_call: TRBV28
cdr3_nt: TGTGCCAGCAGTCCTGTCCGTCAGCCCCAGCATTTT
cdr3_aa: CASSPVRQPQHF

d_call: -
clone_size: -
j_call: TRBJ2-2
v_call: TRBV27
cdr3_nt: TGTGCCAGCACCTCTGGGAAAGGACATTACACCGGGGAGCTGTTTTTT
cdr3_aa: CASTSGKGHYTGELFF

d_call: -
clone_size: -
j_call: TRBJ2-3
v_call: TRBV29-1
cdr3_nt: TGCAGCGTTGGGGGTAGCCCAGATACGCAGTATTTT
cdr3_aa: CSVGGSPDTQYF

d_call: TRBD2
clone_size: -
j_call: TRBJ2-2
v_call: TRBV5-1
cdr3_nt: TGCGCCAGCAGCTTGCGGACTAGCGGTGACACCGGGGAGCTGTTTTTT
cdr3_aa: CASSLRTSGDTGELFF

d_call: -
clone_size: -
j_call: TRBJ1-1
v_call: TRBV21-1
cdr3_nt: TGTGCCAGCAGCAAACAGGGGGGCCTGAACACTGAAGCTTTCTTT
cdr3_aa: CASSKQGGLNTEAFF

d_call: TRBD2
clone_size: -
j_call: TRBJ2-1
v_call: TRBV28
cdr3_nt: TGTGCCAGCAGGACTAGCGGGAACAATGAGCAGTTCTTC
cdr3_aa: CASRTSGNNEQFF

d_call: -
clone_size: -
j_call: TRBJ2-7
v_call: TRBV7-2
cdr3_nt: TGTGCCAGCAGCTTATTGGGGGGCCACGAGCAGTACTTC
cdr3_aa: CASSLLGGHEQYF

d_call: TRBD1
clone_size: -
j_call: TRBJ1-1
v_call: TRBV5-1
cdr3_nt: TGCGCCAGCAGCTTGGAGGCCAGGGGGCCTAACACTGAAGCTTTCTTT
cdr3_aa: CASSLEARGPNTEAFF

d_call: TRBD1
clone_size: few
j_call: TRBJ1-2
v_call: TRBV9
cdr3_nt: TGTGCCAGCAGCGTAGGGGACAGTACTGCCTATGGCTACACCTTC
cdr3_aa: CASSVGDSTAYGYTF

d_call: -
clone_size: -
j_call: TRBJ1-1
v_call: TRBV28
cdr3_nt: TGTGCCAGCAGTTACTCAGGAGGGGTAGGTATCACTGAAGCTTTCTTT
cdr3_aa: CASSYSGGVGITEAFF

d_call: -
clone_size: -
j_call: TRBJ2-1
v_call: TRBV14
cdr3_nt: TGTGCCAGCAGCCATCTCCGGGCCGAACCCTTGGATGAGCAGTTCTTC
cdr3_aa: CASSHLRAEPLDEQFF